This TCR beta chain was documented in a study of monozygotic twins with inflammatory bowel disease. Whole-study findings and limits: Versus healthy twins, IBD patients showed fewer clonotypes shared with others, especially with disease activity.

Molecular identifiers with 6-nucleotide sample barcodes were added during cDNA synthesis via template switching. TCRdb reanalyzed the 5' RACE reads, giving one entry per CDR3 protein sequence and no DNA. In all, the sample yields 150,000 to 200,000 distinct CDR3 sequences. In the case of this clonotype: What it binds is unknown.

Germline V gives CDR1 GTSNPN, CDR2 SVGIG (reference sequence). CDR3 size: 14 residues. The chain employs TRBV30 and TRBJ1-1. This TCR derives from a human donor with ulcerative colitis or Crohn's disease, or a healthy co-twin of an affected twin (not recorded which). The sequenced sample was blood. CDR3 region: CAWSVLALNTEAFF.